Listed below are T cell receptor beta chains from one sample, sequenced in a study of human T cells and chemical hapten exposure. TCRdb processed the RACE reads anew with MiXCR; each CDR3 protein has one entry. This table holds 380,000 or so distinct CDR3 sequences, approximately 5% found once. The sequences come from whole blood, collected in connection with sensitization to the hapten diphenylcyclopropenone (DPC). Source of these receptors: a woman aged 45-65 years with alopecia areata. Some clones in this sample may be carry-over from other donors' samples. Each CDR3 is given with its conserved first and last residue. The D gene is left open where the match is weak. Size is stated for part of the rows, as once, few or many counts, or as a class when the clone is expanded.

d_call j_call clone_size v_call cdr3_aa cdr3_nt
- TRBJ1-6 - TRBV10-1 CASSSGPGKFYSPLHF TGCGCCAGCAGCTCAGGTCCAGGGAAGTTTTATTCACCCCTCCACTTT
TRBD2 TRBJ2-1 few TRBV3-1 CASSQVAGRTSGGRYNEQFF TGTGCCAGCAGCCAAGTGGCCGGCAGGACTAGCGGGGGGAGGTACAATGAGCAGTTCTTC
TRBD1 TRBJ1-5 many TRBV12-3/TRBV12-4 CASSLDRGSNQPQHF TGTGCCAGCAGTTTAGACAGGGGGAGCAATCAGCCCCAGCATTTT
- TRBJ2-3 - TRBV15 CATSTRGSGLTDTQYF TGTGCCACCAGTACCCGGGGTAGCGGCCTCACAGATACGCAGTATTTT
- TRBJ2-3 many TRBV14 CASSQGPSGTDTQYF TGTGCCAGCAGCCAAGGCCCGTCGGGCACAGATACGCAGTATTTT
TRBD2 TRBJ2-2 many TRBV9 CASSPAERGGGGELFF TGTGCCAGCAGCCCGGCGGAGCGGGGGGGAGGCGGGGAGCTGTTTTTT
- TRBJ1-2 many TRBV20-1 CSAGTHQSSSRGGYTF TGCAGTGCTGGCACCCACCAGTCCTCAAGTCGAGGTGGCTACACCTTC
- TRBJ2-3 many TRBV27 CASSPEGFQDTQYF TGTGCCAGCAGTCCCGAAGGGTTTCAAGATACGCAGTATTTT
- TRBJ1-1 many TRBV11-3 CASSLEGQAGNTEAFF TGTGCCAGCAGCTTAGAGGGCCAAGCCGGGAACACTGAAGCTTTCTTT
- TRBJ2-3 few TRBV2 CASKRIGGTTDTQYF TGTGCCAGCAAAAGAATTGGGGGGACCACAGATACGCAGTATTTT
- TRBJ1-2 many TRBV29-1 CSVDASTSGYYGYTF TGCAGCGTTGATGCGTCGACATCAGGCTACTATGGCTACACCTTC
- TRBJ2-7 - TRBV28 CASSRPLWDYEQYF TGTGCCAGCAGTCGCCCCCTGTGGGACTACGAGCAGTACTTC
- TRBJ1-1 many TRBV14 CASSQVFNPEAFF TGTGCCAGCAGCCAAGTGTTTAACCCTGAAGCTTTCTTT
- TRBJ2-3 many TRBV11-1 CASSVGGDTQYF TGTGCCAGCAGTGTCGGAGGAGATACGCAGTATTTT
- TRBJ2-7 many TRBV6-5 CASSSPTWGAYEQYF TGTGCCAGCAGTTCTCCGACTTGGGGGGCGTACGAGCAGTACTTC
- TRBJ1-6 - TRBV12-3/TRBV12-4 CASRRQDNSPLHF TGTGCCAGCAGACGACAGGATAATTCACCCCTCCACTTT
- TRBJ2-3 many TRBV5-1 CASSLGIGGTDTQYF TGCGCCAGCAGCTTGGGGATCGGGGGCACAGATACGCAGTATTTT
- TRBJ1-1 many TRBV7-9 CASSLTGGQINTEAFF TGTGCCAGCAGCTTAACCGGCGGACAGATAAACACTGAAGCTTTCTTT
- TRBJ2-7 many TRBV7-2 CASRLRGQSEQYF TGTGCCAGCAGGCTCCGGGGGCAGAGCGAGCAGTACTTC
TRBD1 TRBJ1-6 - TRBV28 CASSHLGTGYNSPLHF TGTGCCAGCAGCCATCTCGGGACAGGATATAATTCACCCCTCCACTTT
- TRBJ1-1 few TRBV6-5 CASSYSLNGNTEAFF TGTGCCAGCAGTTACTCCCTCAACGGGAACACTGAAGCTTTCTTT
TRBD2 TRBJ2-2 few TRBV4-2 CASSQRPSGNTGELFF TGTGCCAGCAGCCAGAGGCCTAGCGGCAACACCGGGGAGCTGTTTTTT
- TRBJ1-3 - TRBV4-1 CASSQDRQYSGNTIYF TGCGCCAGCAGCCAAGATAGGCAGTACTCTGGAAACACCATATATTTT
TRBD1 TRBJ2-3 few TRBV7-2 CASSPRGRVQGANTQYF TGTGCCAGCAGCCCCAGGGGGCGGGTCCAAGGGGCTAATACGCAGTATTTT
- TRBJ1-6 few TRBV6-5 CASSADGYNSPLHF TGTGCCAGCAGCGCAGACGGGTATAATTCACCCCTCCACTTT
- TRBJ1-2 many TRBV28 CASSLRQAQGYTF TGTGCCAGCAGCTTGAGACAGGCACAAGGCTACACCTTC
- TRBJ1-1 few TRBV25-1 CASRPFFDGLNTEAFF TGTGCCAGCAGACCTTTCTTTGACGGCCTGAACACTGAAGCTTTCTTT
TRBD1 TRBJ1-5 many TRBV7-8 CASSLEGQGGDQPQHF TGTGCCAGCAGCTTGGAGGGACAGGGGGGAGACCAGCCCCAGCATTTT
- TRBJ2-2 many TRBV7-9 CASSSDSTGELFF TGTGCCAGCAGTTCCGACTCCACCGGGGAGCTGTTTTTT
- TRBJ2-7 many TRBV28 CASSPWAAGSYEQYF TGTGCCAGCAGCCCTTGGGCGGCGGGGTCCTACGAGCAGTACTTC
- TRBJ2-2 many TRBV29-1 CSVPSRDTGELFF TGCAGCGTTCCAAGTCGTGACACCGGGGAGCTGTTTTTT
- TRBJ2-3 many TRBV14 CASSQVGDTQYF TGTGCCAGCAGCCAAGTCGGAGATACGCAGTATTTT
TRBD1 TRBJ1-2 - TRBV7-2 CASSLGGQGVRNYGYTF TGTGCCAGCAGCTTAGGAGGACAGGGGGTCCGGAACTATGGCTACACCTTC
- TRBJ1-6 many TRBV12-3/TRBV12-4 CASSYGPMGSNSPLHF TGTGCCAGCAGTTACGGCCCTATGGGTTCTAATTCACCCCTCCACTTT
- TRBJ2-7 few TRBV29-1 CSVEDRVGQSYEQYF TGCAGCGTTGAAGATCGGGTCGGACAGTCCTACGAGCAGTACTTC
- TRBJ1-5 many TRBV2 CASSRRDVQPQHF TGTGCCAGCAGTCGCAGGGACGTACAGCCCCAGCATTTT
- TRBJ1-1 - TRBV12-3/TRBV12-4 CASGSSSNTEAFF TGTGCCAGCGGAAGCAGCTCGAACACTGAAGCTTTCTTT
- TRBJ1-5 many TRBV20-1 CSARDRGGWSNQPQHF TGCAGTGCTAGAGATCGGGGGGGCTGGAGCAATCAGCCCCAGCATTTT
- TRBJ1-5 few TRBV6-5 CASSATWGQPQHF TGTGCCAGCAGTGCTACTTGGGGACAGCCCCAGCATTTT
TRBD2 TRBJ2-5 many TRBV9 CASSSPGGSRAGETQYF TGTGCCAGCAGCTCCCCGGGGGGGAGTAGGGCGGGAGAGACCCAGTACTTC
- TRBJ2-7 few TRBV7-9 CASSSGAGEQYF TGTGCCAGCAGCTCCGGGGCGGGGGAGCAGTACTTC
TRBD2 TRBJ2-5 - TRBV28 CASKGQGVGLAGGETQYF TGTGCCAGCAAGGGGCAGGGGGTCGGACTAGCGGGAGGAGAGACCCAGTACTTC
- TRBJ1-1 few TRBV5-1 CASSSNRVGDTEAFF TGCGCCAGCAGCTCAAACAGGGTGGGCGACACTGAAGCTTTCTTT
- TRBJ2-3 many TRBV20-1 CSAPFPDTQYF TGCAGCGCTCCCTTCCCGGATACGCAGTATTTT
TRBD1 TRBJ1-5 few TRBV5-1 CASSPGGQGLSNQPQHF TGCGCCAGCAGCCCCGGGGGACAGGGTCTGAGCAATCAGCCCCAGCATTTT
- TRBJ1-1 many TRBV10-3 CAISELAGLSEAFF TGTGCCATCAGTGAGTTGGCGGGATTGTCTGAAGCTTTCTTT
- TRBJ2-2 many TRBV18 CASSDFQGTGELFF TGTGCCAGCTCAGACTTTCAGGGCACCGGGGAGCTGTTTTTT
TRBD1 TRBJ2-7 many TRBV5-1 CASSSGQGDTYEQYF TGCGCCAGCAGCTCTGGACAGGGGGATACCTACGAGCAGTACTTC